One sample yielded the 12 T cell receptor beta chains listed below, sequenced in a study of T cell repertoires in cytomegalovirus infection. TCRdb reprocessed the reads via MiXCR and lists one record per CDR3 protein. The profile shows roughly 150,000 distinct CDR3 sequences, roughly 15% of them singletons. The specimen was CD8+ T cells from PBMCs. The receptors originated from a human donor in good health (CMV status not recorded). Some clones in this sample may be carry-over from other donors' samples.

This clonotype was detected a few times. CDR3: CASSLSRGQRPYGYTF. CDR3 nucleotide sequence: TGCGCCAGCAGCTTGAGTCGGGGACAGAGACCCTATGGCTACACCTTC. The chain employs TRBV5-1 and TRBJ1-2; 7 bases agree with TRBD1. Germline V lookup: CDR1 SGHRS, CDR2 YFSETQ. The CDR3 contains 16 residues. V trimming: 1 base; J trimming: 4 bases; junction bases outside the gene matches: 10.

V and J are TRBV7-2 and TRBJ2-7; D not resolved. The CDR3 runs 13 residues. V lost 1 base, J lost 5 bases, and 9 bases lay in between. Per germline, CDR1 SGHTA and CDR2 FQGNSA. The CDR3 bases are TGTGCCAGCAGCTTAGGTCTTAGGGACGAGCAGTACTTC. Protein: CASSLGLRDEQYF.

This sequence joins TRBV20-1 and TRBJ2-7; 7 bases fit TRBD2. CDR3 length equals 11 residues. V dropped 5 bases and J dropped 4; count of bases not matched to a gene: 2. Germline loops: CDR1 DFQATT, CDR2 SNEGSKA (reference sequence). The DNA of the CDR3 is TGCAGTGCTCTGGGGGGGTACGAGCAGTACTTC. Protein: CSALGGYEQYF.

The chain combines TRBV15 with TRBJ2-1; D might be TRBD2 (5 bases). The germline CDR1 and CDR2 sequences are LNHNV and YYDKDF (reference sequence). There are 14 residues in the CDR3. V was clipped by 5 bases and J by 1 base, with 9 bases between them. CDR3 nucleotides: TGTGCCACCAGCGGAGGTAGATCCTACAATGAGCAGTTCTTC. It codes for CATSGGRSYNEQFF.

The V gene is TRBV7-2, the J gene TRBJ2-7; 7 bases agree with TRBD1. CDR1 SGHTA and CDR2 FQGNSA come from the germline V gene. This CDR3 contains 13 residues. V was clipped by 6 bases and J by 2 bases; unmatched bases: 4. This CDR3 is CASRLDRTYEQYF. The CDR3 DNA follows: TGTGCCAGCAGACTGGACAGGACCTACGAGCAGTACTTC.

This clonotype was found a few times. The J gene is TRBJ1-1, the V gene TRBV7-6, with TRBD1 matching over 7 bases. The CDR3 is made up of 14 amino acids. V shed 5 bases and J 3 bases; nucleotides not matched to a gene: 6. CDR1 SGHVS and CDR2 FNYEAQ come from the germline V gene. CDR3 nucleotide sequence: TGTGCCAGCAGCCCCCGACAGGGACACACTGAAGCTTTCTTT. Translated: CASSPRQGHTEAFF.

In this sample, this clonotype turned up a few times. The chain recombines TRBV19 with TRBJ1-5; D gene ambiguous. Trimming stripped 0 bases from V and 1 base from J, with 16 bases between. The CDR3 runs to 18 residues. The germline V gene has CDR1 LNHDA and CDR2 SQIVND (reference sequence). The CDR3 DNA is TGTGCCAGTAGTATAGATCGGGAGGGAAAGTGGAGCAATCAGCCCCAGCATTTT. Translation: CASSIDREGKWSNQPQHF.

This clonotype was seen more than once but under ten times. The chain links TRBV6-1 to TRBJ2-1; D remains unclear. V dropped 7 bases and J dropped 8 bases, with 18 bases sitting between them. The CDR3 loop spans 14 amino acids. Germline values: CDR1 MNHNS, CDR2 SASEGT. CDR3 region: CASTRVSVSDEQFF. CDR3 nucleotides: TGTGCCAGCACCCGCGTGAGCGTCTCCGATGAGCAGTTCTTC.

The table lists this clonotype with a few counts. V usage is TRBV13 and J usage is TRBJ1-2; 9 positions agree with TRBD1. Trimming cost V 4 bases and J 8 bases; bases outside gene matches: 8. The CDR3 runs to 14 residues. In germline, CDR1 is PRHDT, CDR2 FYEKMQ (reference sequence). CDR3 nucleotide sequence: TGTGCCAGCAGCTCGGACAGGGGAGGTGGGGGCTACACCTTC. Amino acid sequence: CASSSDRGGGGYTF.

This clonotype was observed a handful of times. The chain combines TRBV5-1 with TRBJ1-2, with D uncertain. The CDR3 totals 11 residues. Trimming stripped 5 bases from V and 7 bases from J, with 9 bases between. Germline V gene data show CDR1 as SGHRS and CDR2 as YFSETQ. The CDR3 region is CASRGGFGYTF. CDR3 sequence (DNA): TGCGCCAGCAGGGGAGGATTTGGCTACACCTTC.

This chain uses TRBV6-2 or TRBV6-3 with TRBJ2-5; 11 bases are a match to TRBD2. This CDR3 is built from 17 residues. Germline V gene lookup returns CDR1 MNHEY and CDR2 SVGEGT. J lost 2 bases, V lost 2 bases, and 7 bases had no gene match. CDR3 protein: CASSYNGRLAGQETQYF. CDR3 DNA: TGTGCCAGCAGTTACAATGGGCGACTAGCGGGGCAAGAGACCCAGTACTTC.

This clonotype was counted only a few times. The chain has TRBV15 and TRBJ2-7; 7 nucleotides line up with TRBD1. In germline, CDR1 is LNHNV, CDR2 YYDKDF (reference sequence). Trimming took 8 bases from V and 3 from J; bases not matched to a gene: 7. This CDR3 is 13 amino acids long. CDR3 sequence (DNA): TGTGCCACCTCAGGGGGACGGATCTACGAGCAGTACTTC. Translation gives CATSGGRIYEQYF.